This T cell receptor (beta chain) was captured in a study of shared clonotypes between healthy human individuals. In the study overall: Participating donors consisted of a couple of women and a few men aged 18 to 49. The study, taken as a whole, reports: Several donors shared 4.5% to 6.5% of their naive CD4 clonotypes.

Data came from immunoSEQ multiplex PCR; TCRdb stores just in-frame clones and leaves some out. The sample holds 600,000 to 750,000 clones, approximately 79% seen once. Notes on this clone: Its specificity is not known.

Each of the donors was a healthy adult who was HIV-negative and had not had a recent acute infection or vaccination. From CD4+ cells came CD45RA+ naive and CD45RA-negative memory subsets. The ends lost 8 bases at V and 7 bases at J; junction bases unmatched: 9. Germline V gene sequence: CDR1 LNHDA, CDR2 SQIVND (reference sequence). The CDR3 loop spans 15 amino acids. Material for sequencing was memory CD4+ T cells sorted from blood. The subset was: CD45RA-negative fraction. The chain uses TRBV19 and TRBJ1-4, with TRBD1 matching 11 bases. The source is a woman aged 25 to 45 in good health. The CDR3 DNA follows: TGTGCCAGTCGGGACAGGGGGGTGTATCGTGAAAAACTGTTTTTT. The encoded protein is CASRDRGVYREKLFF.